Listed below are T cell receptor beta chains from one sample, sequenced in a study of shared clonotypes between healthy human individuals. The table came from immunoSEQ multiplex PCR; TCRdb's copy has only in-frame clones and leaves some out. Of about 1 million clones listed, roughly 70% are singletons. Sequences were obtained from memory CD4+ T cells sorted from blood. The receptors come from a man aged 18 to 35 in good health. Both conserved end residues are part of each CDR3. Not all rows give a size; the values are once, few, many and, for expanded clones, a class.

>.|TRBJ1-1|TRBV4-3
CASSRTAGERSTNTEAFF
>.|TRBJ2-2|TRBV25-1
CASSELGLAGVNTGELFF
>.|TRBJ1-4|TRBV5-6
CASSLVIQENEKLFF
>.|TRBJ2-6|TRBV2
CASRRGYSSGANVLTF
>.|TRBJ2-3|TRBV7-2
CASSSRGGGTDTQYF
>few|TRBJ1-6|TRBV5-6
CASSLAGYGSPLHF
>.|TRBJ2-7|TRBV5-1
CASKETAGLTHEQYF
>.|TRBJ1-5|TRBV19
CASRPPQGAGGSNQPQHF
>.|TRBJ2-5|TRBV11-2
CASSLAGTRQETQYF
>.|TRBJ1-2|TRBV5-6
CASSDQGSPNYGYTF
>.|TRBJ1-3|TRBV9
CASSVQTGVGNTIYF
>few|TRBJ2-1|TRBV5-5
CASSSVGGPSDEQFF
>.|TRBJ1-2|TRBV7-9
CASSPPAQGVGGYTF
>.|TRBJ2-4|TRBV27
CASSPGGMGKNIQYF
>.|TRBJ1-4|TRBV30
CAWSAQARRNEKLFF
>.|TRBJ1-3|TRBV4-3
CASSPGGQSSGNTIYF
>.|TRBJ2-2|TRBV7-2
CASSLKTERTGELFF
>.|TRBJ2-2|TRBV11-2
CASSLGRGAGSYTGELFF
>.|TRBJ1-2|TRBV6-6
CASTSSGAAAGYTF
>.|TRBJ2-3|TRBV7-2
CASSLRLAGDTQYF
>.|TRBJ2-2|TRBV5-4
CASSIGLGNTGELFF
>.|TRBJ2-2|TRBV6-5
CASSYLISQAGELFF
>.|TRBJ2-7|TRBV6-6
CASSSDSRYYEQYF
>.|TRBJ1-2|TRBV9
CASSPRTAYYGYTF
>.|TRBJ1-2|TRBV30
CAWSVGHPLFKNYGYTF
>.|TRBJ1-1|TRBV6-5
CASRLRTGNTEAFF
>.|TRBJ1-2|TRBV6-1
CASRETGARGYTF
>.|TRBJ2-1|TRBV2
CASSAGTSGGEQFF
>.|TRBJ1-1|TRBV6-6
CASSPQGASEAFF
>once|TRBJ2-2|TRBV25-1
CASRKGSGNTGELFF
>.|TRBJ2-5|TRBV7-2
CASSLGLAGPRETQYF
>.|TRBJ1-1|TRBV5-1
CASSLRTGGIPEAFF
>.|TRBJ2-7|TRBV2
CASSRLGGYEQYF